The next 16 T cell receptor beta chains were all read from a single sample in a study of T cell responses to AZD1222 COVID-19 vaccine. Measured with immunoSEQ multiplex PCR; TCRdb has only the in-frame clones, and not every one. The data hold 90,000 to 140,000 clones, with 85% to 90% observed a single time. The sequences come from peripheral blood, collected on day 0 of AZD1222 vaccination. Every receptor here comes from an adult in good health.

The chain couples TRBV7-3 to TRBJ1-2; TRBD1 is a possible D gene (5 bases). Germline CDR1 is SGHTA and CDR2 is FQGTGA. CDR3 size: 14 residues. V was cut by 4 bases and J by 4 bases, with 13 bases left in between. Here the CDR3 reads CASSSGGIGYGYTF. The CDR3 DNA sequence: TGTGCCAGCAGCTCCGGGGGTATTGGCTATGGCTACACCTTC.

The chain links TRBV21-1 to TRBJ2-7; the table calls TRBD1, which could not be checked here. TRBV21-1 constitutes a pseudogene. The CDR3 sequence is 15 residues long. The DNA of the CDR3 is TGTGCCAGCAGCAAATGGGACAGTCGTTGGGGAGAGCAGTACTTC. This codes for CASSKWDSRWGEQYF.

This chain connects TRBV19 to TRBJ1-5; D ambiguous. The CDR3 contains 15 residues. Trimming shortened V by 0 bases and J by 5 bases, and 11 bases separated the two germline ends. Germline V lookup: CDR1 LNHDA, CDR2 SQIVND (reference sequence). In DNA form, the CDR3 reads TGTGCCAGTAGTATAGATTTAGCGTCCTATCAGCCCCAGCATTTT. Amino acids: CASSIDLASYQPQHF. The entire variable domain, with the rest obtained from reference TRBV19 and TRBJ1-5, is as follows: DGGITQSPKYLFRKEGQNVTLSCEQNLNHDAMYWYRQDPGQGLRLIYYSQIVNDFQKGDIAEGYSVSREKKESFPLTVTSAQKNPTAFYLCASSIDLASYQPQHFGDGTRLSIL.

The chain joins TRBV11-1 to TRBJ1-1; D remains ambiguous. V shed 5 bases and J shed 6 bases, with 16 bases lying between them. The germline gives CDR1 SGHAT, CDR2 FQDESV (reference sequence). The CDR3 loop spans 14 amino acids. CDR3 coding DNA: TGTGCCAGCAGCCCCCGGAGGGCCACCGCTGAAGCTTTCTTT. Translated: CASSPRRATAEAFF.

This rearrangement joins TRBV5-5 to TRBJ2-3, with TRBD2 identical over 12 bases. J gave up 9 bases and V 4 bases, and 6 bases lay outside the gene matches. The length of the CDR3 is 14 residues. Germline loops: CDR1 SGHKS, CDR2 YYEKEE (reference sequence). The CDR3 spells CASSQTSGSWTQYF. DNA for the CDR3: TGTGCCAGCAGCCAGACTAGCGGGAGTTGGACGCAGTATTTT.

The chain is built from TRBV4-1 and TRBJ1-6; 9 bases map to TRBD1. CDR1 and CDR2 (germline): MGHRA, YSYEKL. The V gene end was trimmed by 3 bases and the J gene end by 6 bases; junction bases not matched to a gene: 6. CDR3 length equals 16 residues. In DNA, the CDR3 is TGCGCCAGCAGCCAGGAGGGACAGGGCGGTAATTCACCCCTCCACTTT. The encoded protein is CASSQEGQGGNSPLHF.

The chain uses TRBV4-2 and TRBJ1-2; TRBD1 is a possible D gene (5 bases). Per the germline V gene, CDR1 is LGHNA and CDR2 is YNFKEQ. CDR3 length: 15 amino acids. The ends were cut back, 1 base at V and 4 bases at J, with 13 bases in the middle. The CDR3 nucleotides read TGTGCCAGCAGCCAAGGAGCCGACAGATTCTATGGCTACACCTTC. It yields the protein CASSQGADRFYGYTF.

The chain is built from TRBV5-8 and TRBJ1-4; maybe TRBD1 (6 bases). Germline values: CDR1 SGHTS, CDR2 YDEGEE. V lost 4 bases and J lost 8, with 21 bases in between. This CDR3 has 16 amino acids. CDR3 in amino acids: CASSGMDSSRGEKLFF. CDR3 DNA: TGTGCCAGCAGCGGGATGGACAGCTCCCGGGGGGAAAAACTGTTTTTT.

This sequence joins TRBV18 and TRBJ1-1; D ambiguous. The CDR3 is made up of 14 amino acids. The V gene's germline CDR1 is KGHSH and CDR2 LQKENI. The ends were cut back, 5 bases at V and 0 bases at J, with 10 bases in the middle. In nucleotides, the CDR3 is TGTGCCAGCTCATCTCAGGAGCTGAACACTGAAGCTTTCTTT. Translation gives CASSSQELNTEAFF.

This chain uses TRBV28 with TRBJ1-6, with 9 bases that match TRBD1. Germline CDR1 and CDR2: MDHEN and SYDVKM. CDR3 length: 17 amino acids. With V trimmed by 7 bases and J by 6 bases, 13 bases remained unmatched. The CDR3 loop is CASTLPFGQGLNSPLHF. The CDR3 nucleotides read TGTGCCAGCACCCTTCCCTTTGGACAGGGGCTTAATTCACCCCTCCACTTT.

This chain connects TRBV29-1 to TRBJ1-5, with D unresolved. V was shortened by 4 bases and J by 8 bases, with 15 bases between the two germline ends. The germline gives CDR1 SQVTM, CDR2 ANQGSEA. The CDR3 spans 13 residues. Here the CDR3 DNA reads TGCAGCGTTGGGGTGGGCCCTGGGGAGCCCCAGCATTTT. It encodes CSVGVGPGEPQHF.

V gene TRBV3-1 (or the pseudogene TRBV3-2) combines with J gene TRBJ2-5; 11 bases are shared with TRBD2. CDR1 LGHDT and CDR2 YNNKEL come from the germline V gene (reference sequence). J was trimmed by 4 bases and V by 6 bases; bases with no gene match: 10. This CDR3 comprises 16 residues. Here the CDR3 DNA reads TGTGCCAGCAGGTGGGGTAGCGGGAGGGGTCCAGAGACCCAGTACTTC. Translating it yields CASRWGSGRGPETQYF.

The rearrangement joins TRBV5-1 to TRBJ2-7; D not resolved. The CDR3 contains 16 residues. The germline V gene has CDR1 SGHRS and CDR2 YFSETQ. V was clipped by 4 bases and J by 2 bases, with 19 bases between them. DNA of the CDR3: TGCGCCAGCAGCATGCCCAGGTACACCGGCACCTACGAGCAGTACTTC. It is translated as CASSMPRYTGTYEQYF.

A few counts support this clone. The junction shows a germline mismatch at one end, possibly a read error. This chain connects TRBV30 to TRBJ1-4; D unclear. This CDR3 comprises 13 residues. The germline gives CDR1 GTSNPN, CDR2 SVGIG (reference sequence). This CDR3 reads CASSRAQREKLFF. CDR3 coding DNA: TGTGCCTCGAGTAGGGCCCAGAGGGAAAAACTGTTTTTT.

Concerning this clone: Within the sample, other DNA sequences also encode this same CDR3. The chain recombines TRBV2 with TRBJ1-1; TRBD1 might be the D (5 bases). Germline CDR1 reads SNHLY; CDR2 reads FYNNEI. The germline V and J ends were trimmed by 4 bases and 1 base, with 7 bases remaining between them. The CDR3 is 13 amino acids. The CDR3 DNA is TGTGCCAGCAGTGGCCAGGGGAACACTGAAGCTTTCTTT. This translates into CASSGQGNTEAFF.

The V call is TRBV18, the J call TRBJ1-1, with D tentatively TRBD1 (6 bases). The V gene lost 0 bases and the J gene lost 0 bases, with 14 bases spanning the gap. CDR3 length: 17 amino acids. The V gene's germline CDR1 is KGHSH and CDR2 LQKENI. CDR3 coding DNA: TGTGCCAGCTCACCACCAAATACAGGGAGGATGAACACTGAAGCTTTCTTT. Amino acid sequence: CASSPPNTGRMNTEAFF.